This TCR beta chain was documented in a study of blood T cell repertoires in COVID-19. In the study overall: The samples span acute and convalescent COVID-19 from the United States, Italy and Spain.

This clone was detected once. Sequencing used immunoSEQ multiplex PCR; TCRdb keeps in-frame clones, though not all of them. Here the sample spans 180,000 or so clones, around 80% being singletons. Trimming cost V 6 bases and J 6 bases; bases outside gene matches: 7. CDR1 is MDHEN, CDR2 SYDVKM, per germline. The CDR3 contains 14 residues. This receptor was obtained from a woman of 80 years or more with active or convalescent COVID-19. The chain carries TRBV28 and TRBJ1-1; TRBD1 aligns across 10 bases. The sample taken for sequencing was peripheral blood. The CDR3 DNA reads as TGTGCCAGCAGGGGAACGGGACAGGGGTCTGAAGCTTTCTTT. Translating it yields CASRGTGQGSEAFF.